This paragraph reports one T cell receptor beta chain. Antigen specificity is unknown. This CDR3 has 17 amino acids. Deletions cut 6 bases from V and 10 bases from J, with 30 bases between. CDR1 SNHLY and CDR2 FYNNEI come from the germline V gene. The data are from a study of siplizumab effects on memory and regulatory T cells. Broader study findings: Phenotypic classification as naive or memory proved unattainable for roughly 75-96% of proliferating CD4+ or CD8+ clones. Unstimulated subsets contained matches for only a minor fraction of alloreactive clones. The alloresponse seemed to draw substantially on naive T cells, which appeared more diverse than memory cells.

TCRdb keeps only in-frame clones here, not all; method: immunoSEQ multiplex PCR. The repertoire holds tens of thousands of clones, with approximately 90% as singletons. Sequencing input: Tregs sorted from blood. The source is a human donor in good health. This chain uses TRBV2 with TRBJ1-2; D may be TRBD1 (5 bases). The CDR3 protein is CASRAPAGYPGPFSYTF. CDR3 nucleotide sequence: TGTGCCAGCAGAGCCCCCGCTGGATATCCAGGGCCCTTCTCCTACACCTTC.